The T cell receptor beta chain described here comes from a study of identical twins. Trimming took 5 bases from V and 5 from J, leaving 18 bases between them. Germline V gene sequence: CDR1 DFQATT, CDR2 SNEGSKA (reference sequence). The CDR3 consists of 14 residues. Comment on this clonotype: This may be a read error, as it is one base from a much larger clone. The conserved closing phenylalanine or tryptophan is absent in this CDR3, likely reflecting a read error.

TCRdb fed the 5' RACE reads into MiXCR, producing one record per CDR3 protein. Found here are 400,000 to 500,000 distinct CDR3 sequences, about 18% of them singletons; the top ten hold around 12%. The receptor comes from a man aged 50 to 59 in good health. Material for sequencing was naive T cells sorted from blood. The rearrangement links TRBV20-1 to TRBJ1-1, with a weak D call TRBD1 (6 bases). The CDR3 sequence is CSARGTGMGTEAFL. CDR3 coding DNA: TGCAGTGCTCGGGGAACAGGGATGGGGACTGAAGCTTTCCTT.